The text below deals with one T cell receptor (beta chain). In its sample, this clonotype was seen a few times. Its antigen specificity is not known. No base quality values were provided; no much bigger clone lies one nucleotide off. The sample comes from a study of response to subunit inactivated influenza vaccine (dated 2018 in TCRdb). The study in broad terms: To follow how T cells responded to a trivalent subunit inactivated influenza vaccine, the researchers relied on deep quantitative profiling of the T cell receptor repertoire.

The library was built by means of RT-PCR. Instrument on record: Illumina HiSeq 2500. The public reads were run again by TCRdb, first through fastp at Q25 and then through MiXCR, and only productive beta chains were kept. Every distinct CDR3 protein forms one entry, paired with its most common genes and DNA. This sample has hundreds of thousands of distinct CDR3 sequences in its table, and about 10% of those were observed once. The ten most abundant clones make up approximately 12% of the sample. What the research found in general, with its limitations: It was suggested by the authors that each seasonal influenza vaccination may recruit only a limited number of new T cells.

Unmatched junction bases come to 14, with V trimmed by 3 bases and J by 3 bases. The germline V gene (reference sequence) yields DFQATT for CDR1 and SNEGSKA for CDR2. Counted from cysteine to phenylalanine, this CDR3 has 17 amino acids. The kept DNA is CDR3 alone, 51 bases in frame from the first base. The intended sense of this specimen's time point label: more than 35 days after influenza vaccine administration. The chain joins TRBV20-1 to TRBJ2-3; 8 bases in the middle match TRBD2. The specimen was PBMCs from blood, collected about 6 weeks after vaccination. The TCR sequence derives from a man in his fifties who received an inactivated influenza vaccine. Donor details come from another sample of the same person, matched by shared clones. The base sequence is TGCAGTGCTAGTACTTACCACGGGACTAGTCTTACAGATACGCAGTATTTT. It translates as CSASTYHGTSLTDTQYF.